This T cell receptor beta chain originates from a study of CD8+CD57+ T cells in acquired aplastic anemia (dated by TCRdb to the late 2010s). Notes on the research overall: On average, sorted CD4+ and CD8+ cells yielded about 3 ug of extracted DNA, with a range of about 0.19 to 30 ug. Healthy donor samples averaged approximately 9.8 million reads for CD4+ and 11.0 million for CD8+ cells.

What the study reported, not specific to this receptor: CD8+ Simpson's diversity did not differ significantly between patients and healthy controls (P=0.060). Around 27 CD8+ CDR3 sequences were shared between patients and controls but appeared highly expressed in patients and within their immunodominant clones.

Genomic DNA served as template for TCR beta VDJ combination and CDR3 sequence profiling. TCR repertoire sequencing was run on an Illumina HiSeq 2000. In the authors' own workflow: TRBV/TRBJ rearrangement plots, CDR3 size and DJ length profiles, and Simpson's diversity index were used to assess repertoires. The immunodominant clone was defined as the most abundant DNA sequence in deep sequencing data. CDR3 amino acid sequences were screened for sharing across subjects and were compared with published repertoires and the VDJdb database. TCRdb reprocessed the public reads (quality trimming at Q25 with fastp, clone calling with MiXCR) and kept in-frame beta chains. Each record represents a unique CDR3 protein, reported with the most common genes and DNA among its rows. The V and J calls come from TCRdb's annotation, not from the publication. This sample holds 350,000 to 450,000 distinct CDR3 sequences; approximately 70% were observed only once. The ten largest clones add up to approximately 3.8% of the sample.

The count of this clonotype is one. Its recognized antigen is unknown. Base qualities are not provided; no much larger clone lies one nucleotide away. One read offers little support. In this study, sorted CD4+ and CD8+ T cells from the blood of healthy subjects and of severe aplastic anemia patients had their TCR repertoires deep-sequenced. Ficoll-Paque density gradient centrifugation was used to isolate peripheral blood mononuclear cells. Before DNA extraction, CD4+ and CD8+ T cells were sorted with FACS or magnetic beads. The CDR3 contains 14 residues, cysteine and phenylalanine counted. This entry keeps only the CDR3 DNA: 42 bases, framed from base 1. The germline V end is reduced by 5 bases and the J end by 15 bases; junction bases left unmatched: 15. Based on the germline V gene (reference sequence), the CDR1 and CDR2 sequences are SEHNR and FQNEAQ.

The TCR sequence derives from a human donor in good health, serving as a control. The rearrangement combines TRBV7-9 with TRBJ1-5, with TRBD1 matching 8 junction bases. Specimen: sorted CD4+, CD8+, or CD8+CD57+ T cells (not recorded which) from PBMCs. The DNA is as follows: TGTGCCAGCAGCCCTGGGGGGGACAGGACATCCCCGCATTTT. This gives the protein CASSPGGDRTSPHF.